A selection of T cell receptor beta chains follows, all from one sample in a study of Graves' ophthalmopathy and Graves' hyperthyroidism. TCRdb reprocessed the multiplex PCR reads via MiXCR and lists one record per CDR3 protein. The sample contains roughly 1.1 million distinct CDR3 sequences, about two fifths of which appear only once. The sequencing input was peripheral blood or thyroid tissue (not recorded which). The receptors shown here come from an adult man with Graves' hyperthyroidism. The CDR3 runs from the conserved cysteine through the conserved F or W. D genes are given only for firm matches. Some rows mark clone size as missing; the rest say once, few, many or name a class of expanded clone.

J,D,V,size,DNA,CDR3
TRBJ2-5,-,TRBV7-8,many,TGTGCCAGCAGCTTAAGTAGTGTTGGCCAAGAGACCCAGTACTTC,CASSLSSVGQETQYF
TRBJ1-1,-,TRBV29-1,medium-sized,TGCAGCGTCTCCCGTCCCGAGAACACTGAAGCTTTCTTT,CSVSRPENTEAFF
TRBJ1-1,-,TRBV5-6,few,TGTGCCAGCAGCTTGGGTGGGGGCGCGGGAGCTTTCTTT,CASSLGGGAGAFF
TRBJ2-5,-,TRBV25-1,few,TGTGCCAGCAGTGCTAGGTCGGTGGCGGGGATCGGTGAGACCCAGTACTTC,CASSARSVAGIGETQYF
TRBJ2-7,TRBD1,TRBV29-1,many,TGCAGCGTTGAAGTTCGACAGGGGGCTTACGAGCAGTACTTC,CSVEVRQGAYEQYF
TRBJ1-6,-,TRBV6-1,few,TGTGCCAGTAAGCCGGGACCAGGGAATTCACCCCTCCACTTT,CASKPGPGNSPLHF
TRBJ2-7,TRBD1,TRBV29-1,-,TGCAGCGTTGGGACAGGGAACCTTTGGAACGAGCAGTACTTC,CSVGTGNLWNEQYF
TRBJ1-5,-,TRBV7-8,-,TGTGCCAGCAGACCCAACGGGGGCCGGGGCAATCAGCCCCAGCATTTT,CASRPNGGRGNQPQHF
TRBJ1-2,TRBD1,TRBV7-9,few,TGTGCCACTTCGACAGGGGGCCATGGCTACACCTTC,CATSTGGHGYTF
TRBJ1-5,-,TRBV7-9,few,TGTGCCAGCAGCGTCAGTCTGAATCAGCCCCAGCATTTT,CASSVSLNQPQHF
TRBJ2-5,-,TRBV5-6,many,TGTGCCAGCAGCTCCACACAATCGGGGCCCCAAGAGACCCAGTACTTC,CASSSTQSGPQETQYF
TRBJ2-7,-,TRBV24-1,many,TGTGCCATCAGTGCGTCAGGGCACGAGCAGTACTTC,CAISASGHEQYF
TRBJ2-7,-,TRBV5-1,many,TGCGCCAGCAGCTTGGTTTCGGGGTCGATCTACGAGCAGTACTTC,CASSLVSGSIYEQYF
TRBJ2-5,TRBD1,TRBV19,few,TGTGCCAGTAGTATTCGAACAGGGGGGTACCAAGAGACCCAGTACTTC,CASSIRTGGYQETQYF
TRBJ1-2,TRBD1,TRBV29-1,many,TGCAGCGTAGGGACAGGGAACTATGGCTACACCTTC,CSVGTGNYGYTF
TRBJ1-1,-,TRBV10-2,many,TGCGCCAGCCAGGACGTACCAATTGAAGCTTTCTTT,CASQDVPIEAFF
TRBJ2-5,-,TRBV20-1,many,TGCAGTGCTAGTCACGGACAGCGGAAGACCCAGTACTTC,CSASHGQRKTQYF
TRBJ1-5,-,TRBV7-2,-,TGTGCCAGCAGCCAAACTAGCGGGGATCAGCCCCAGCATTTT,CASSQTSGDQPQHF
TRBJ2-5,-,TRBV2,many,TGTGCCAGCAGTGAACCGGACATAGGCAAAGAGACCCAGTACTTC,CASSEPDIGKETQYF
TRBJ1-3,-,TRBV7-2,many,TGTGCCAGCAGCTTAGCTGGAAACACCATATATTTT,CASSLAGNTIYF
TRBJ1-5,-,TRBV6-2/TRBV6-3,many,TGTGCCAGCAGTTTTGCACAGCGAAACTATCAGCCCCAGCATTTT,CASSFAQRNYQPQHF
TRBJ1-5,-,TRBV19,-,TGTGCCAGTCAGACAGCGGGGGTGGATCAGCCCCAGCATTTT,CASQTAGVDQPQHF
TRBJ1-5,-,TRBV2,many,TGTGCCAGCAGTGAACAGACGGGATATCAGCCCCAGCATTTT,CASSEQTGYQPQHF
TRBJ2-5,TRBD1,TRBV7-2,few,TGTGCCAGCAGCGCCAGGACAGGGGGGGAGACCCAGTACTTC,CASSARTGGETQYF
TRBJ1-2,TRBD1,TRBV10-2,-,TGCGCCAGCAGTGAGCCGGACAGGCTCTCTGGCTACACCTTC,CASSEPDRLSGYTF
TRBJ2-5,TRBD2,TRBV7-9,few,TGTGCCAGCAGCTCTCCGGGACTAGCGGACCAAGAGACCCAGTACTTC,CASSSPGLADQETQYF
TRBJ2-5,TRBD2,TRBV5-1,-,TGTGCCAGCAGCGGTCCTAGCGGACAAGAGACCCAGTACTTC,CASSGPSGQETQYF
TRBJ1-6,-,TRBV27,-,TGTGCCACCGCGTGGGGGGCCGTCTCACCCCTCCACTTT,CATAWGAVSPLHF
TRBJ2-6,TRBD1,TRBV19,-,TGTGCCAGCAGTGCCCGGACAGGGGCCAGCTCTGGGGCCAACGTCCTGACTTTC,CASSARTGASSGANVLTF
TRBJ1-6,-,TRBV10-3,many,TGTGCCATCAGTGAACTCCCCAAGAATAATTCACCCCTCCACTTT,CAISELPKNNSPLHF
TRBJ1-6,-,TRBV28,-,TGTGCCAGCAGTCCTCAGGACAGTGGCTCCTATAATTCACCCCTCCACTTT,CASSPQDSGSYNSPLHF
TRBJ1-1,-,TRBV2,-,TGTGCCAGCAGTGAAAGGGGCAGGGATAATGAAGCTTTCTTT,CASSERGRDNEAFF
TRBJ1-6,TRBD1,TRBV15,-,TGTGCCACCAGCAAAGAGGGGGCGCATAGTTCACCCCTCCACTTT,CATSKEGAHSSPLHF
TRBJ2-7,-,TRBV10-3,many,TGTGCCATCAGCGGGACCGTAACCTACGAGCAGTACTTC,CAISGTVTYEQYF
TRBJ1-3,-,TRBV25-1,-,TGTGCCAGCAGTAATCAGGGAGACACCATATATTTT,CASSNQGDTIYF
TRBJ1-6,-,TRBV20-1,-,TGCAGTACTAATCCCACGAGCTTCTATAATTCACCCCTCCACTTT,CSTNPTSFYNSPLHF
TRBJ1-2,TRBD1,TRBV11-2,few,TGTGCCAGCAGCTTGAAAGGACAGGGACTCTCTAATGGCTACACCTTC,CASSLKGQGLSNGYTF
TRBJ2-5,-,TRBV7-9,many,TGTGCCAGCAGCTTAGGCTACAGGAAGGTCCAAGAGACCCAGTACTTC,CASSLGYRKVQETQYF
TRBJ2-2,-,TRBV4-1,few,TGCGCCAGCAGCCTCCGGGGAGCGACAGCGAACACCGGGGAGCTGTTTTTT,CASSLRGATANTGELFF
TRBJ2-7,-,TRBV10-2,many,TGCGCCAGCGCTCAGGGTCTCTCCTACGAGCAGTACTTC,CASAQGLSYEQYF
TRBJ1-6,-,TRBV25-1,-,TGTGCCAGCGGTCGCGAGACAGGAAATAATTCACCCCTCCACTTT,CASGRETGNNSPLHF
TRBJ2-7,TRBD2,TRBV7-8,once,TGTGCCAGCAGCTCCTCTCGACTAGCGGGAGAAACCTACGAGCAGTACTTC,CASSSSRLAGETYEQYF